Below, 4 T cell receptor beta chains from the same sample are listed, as sequenced in a study of CD8 T cells in ankylosing spondylitis. Each CDR3 protein is one row after TCRdb ran MiXCR on the 5' RACE reads. Of 250,000 to 400,000 distinct CDR3 sequences detected, 11% appear once; the ten largest clones hold 9.1%. The specimen was blood, either unsorted or a sorted T cell fraction (not recorded which). Source of these receptors: a female donor with ankylosing spondylitis or in good health (not recorded which).

This clonotype was counted at least ten times. The chain recombines TRBV20-1 with TRBJ2-1, with D unresolved. The V end lost 3 bases, the J end lost 4 bases, and 13 bases lay between the germline ends. The V gene's germline CDR1 is DFQATT and CDR2 SNEGSKA (reference sequence). This CDR3 is 14 amino acids long. The CDR3: CSASGVSGYNEQFF. The CDR3 coding sequence is TGCAGTGCTAGTGGCGTCTCCGGATACAATGAGCAGTTCTTC.

In this sample, this clonotype turned up many times. The J gene is TRBJ1-1, the V gene TRBV20-1; D is undetermined. The germline V gene encodes CDR1 DFQATT and CDR2 SNEGSKA (reference sequence). The CDR3 contains 15 residues. Trimming removed 2 bases from V and 1 base from J, with 14 bases in between. In DNA, the CDR3 is TGCAGTGCTAGAATGGCAGGTAGAACGAACACTGAAGCTTTCTTT. Amino acids: CSARMAGRTNTEAFF.

There are many counts of this clonotype. The chain joins TRBV29-1 to TRBJ1-1, with 10 bases matching TRBD1. Trimming took 6 bases from V and 4 from J; bases not matched to a gene: 5. The length of the CDR3 is 13 residues. Germline V gene sequence: CDR1 SQVTM, CDR2 ANQGSEA. The CDR3, as DNA: TGCAGCGTAACGGGACAGGGGAGCACTGAAGCTTTCTTT. It codes for CSVTGQGSTEAFF.

The V and J genes are TRBV5-1 and TRBJ2-1; 11 bases align to TRBD2. The V segment lost 0 bases and the J segment 6 bases; nucleotides outside the gene matches: 5. The CDR3 loop spans 16 amino acids. From germline, CDR1 is SGHRS and CDR2 YFSETQ. Here the CDR3 DNA reads TGCGCCAGCAGCTTGGCCCTCGGGACTAGCGGCAATGAGCAGTTCTTC. This codes for CASSLALGTSGNEQFF. The full variable domain, rest sourced from reference TRBV5-1 and TRBJ2-1, is KAGVTQTPRYLIKTRGQQVTLSCSPISGHRSVSWYQQTPGQGLQFLFEYFSETQRNKGNFPGRFSGRQFSNSRSEMNVSTLELGDSALYLCASSLALGTSGNEQFFGPGTRLTVL.